What follows describes a single T cell receptor beta chain. Antigen specificity is unknown. CDR1 and CDR2 from the germline V gene are SGHNT and YYREEE (reference sequence). This CDR3 contains 17 residues. V dropped 4 bases and J dropped 3 bases, with 22 bases sitting between them. The record originates from a study of T cells in Graves' hyperthyroidism and ophthalmopathy. Graves' hyperthyroidism is called stable when ophthalmopathy does not progress within 18 months. Researchers amplified the TCR beta CDR3 regions from RNA transcripts. The study used the HTBI primer set for a first-round RT-PCR of the TCR CDR3. TCRdb reprocessed the multiplex PCR reads with MiXCR, giving one entry per CDR3 protein. This sample yields about 840,000 distinct CDR3 sequences, of which around 39% are seen a single time; 7.5% to 9.5% belongs to the top ten. Whole-study findings and limits: Blood also carried most thyroid clonotypes expanded above 0.001. Model output signaled ophthalmopathy a median roughly six months ahead of onset.

This clonotype was sampled from a man aged 18 to 30 with Graves' hyperthyroidism. The chain combines TRBV5-4 with TRBJ2-5; possibly TRBD1 for D (5 bases). The source material was blood. The CDR3 sequence: CASSQGADPNREETQYF. As DNA, the CDR3 is TGTGCCAGCAGCCAAGGGGCGGACCCCAATCGGGAAGAGACCCAGTACTTC. The whole variable domain, filled in from reference TRBV5-4 and TRBJ2-5, reads ETGVTQSPTHLIKTRGQQVTLRCSSQSGHNTVSWYQQALGQGPQFIFQYYREEENGRGNFPPRFSGLQFPNYSSELNVNALELDDSALYLCASSQGADPNREETQYFGPGTRLLVL.